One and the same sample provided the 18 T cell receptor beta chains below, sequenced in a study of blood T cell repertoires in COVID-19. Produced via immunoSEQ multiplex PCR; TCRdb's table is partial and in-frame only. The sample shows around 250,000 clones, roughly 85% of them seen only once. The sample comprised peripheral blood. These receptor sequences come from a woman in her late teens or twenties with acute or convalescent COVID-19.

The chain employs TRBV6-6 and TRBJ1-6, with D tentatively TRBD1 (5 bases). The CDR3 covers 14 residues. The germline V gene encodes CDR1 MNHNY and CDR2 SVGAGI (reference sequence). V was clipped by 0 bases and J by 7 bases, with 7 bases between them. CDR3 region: CASSYSGLNSPLHF. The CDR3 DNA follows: TGTGCCAGCAGTTACTCGGGACTAAATTCACCCCTCCACTTT.

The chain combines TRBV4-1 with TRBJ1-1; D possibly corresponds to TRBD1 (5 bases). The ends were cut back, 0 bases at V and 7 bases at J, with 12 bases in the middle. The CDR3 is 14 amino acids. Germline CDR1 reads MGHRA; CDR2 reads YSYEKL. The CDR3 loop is CASSQDRGVGEAFF. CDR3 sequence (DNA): TGCGCCAGCAGCCAAGATCGGGGGGTAGGTGAAGCTTTCTTT.

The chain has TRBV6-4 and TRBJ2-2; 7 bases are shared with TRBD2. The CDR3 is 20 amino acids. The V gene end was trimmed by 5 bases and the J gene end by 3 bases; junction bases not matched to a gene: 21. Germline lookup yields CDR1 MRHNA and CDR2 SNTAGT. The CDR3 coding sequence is TGTGCCAGCAGTCCCAGAGGGCTAGCGGAAATTGAGGAGGACACCGGGGAGCTGTTTTTT. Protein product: CASSPRGLAEIEEDTGELFF.

The CDR3 is CASSLRLAGLGPYEQYF. CDR3 sequence (DNA): TGTGCCAGCAGCCTAAGACTAGCGGGGCTGGGACCCTACGAGCAGTACTTC. The J gene is TRBJ2-7, the V gene TRBV7-2, with 11 nucleotides matching TRBD2. This CDR3 is 17 amino acids long. The germline V gene has CDR1 SGHTA and CDR2 FQGNSA. V dropped 5 bases and J dropped 2; count of bases not matched to a gene: 11.

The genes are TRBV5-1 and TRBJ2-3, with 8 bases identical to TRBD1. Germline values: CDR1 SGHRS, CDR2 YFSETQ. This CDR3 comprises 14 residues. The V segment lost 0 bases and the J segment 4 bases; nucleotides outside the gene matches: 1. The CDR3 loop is CASSLEQGADTQYF. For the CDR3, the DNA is TGCGCCAGCAGCTTGGAACAGGGGGCAGATACGCAGTATTTT.

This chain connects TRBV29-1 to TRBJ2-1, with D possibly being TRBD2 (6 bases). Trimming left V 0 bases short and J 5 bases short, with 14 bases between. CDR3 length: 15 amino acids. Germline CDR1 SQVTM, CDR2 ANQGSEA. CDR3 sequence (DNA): TGCAGCGTTGAAGATCTTGGACTACCAAACAATGAGCAGTTCTTC. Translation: CSVEDLGLPNNEQFF.

The CDR3 here is CASSKGEEGTDTQYF. In nucleotides, the CDR3 is TGTGCCAGCAGCAAAGGGGAGGAGGGCACAGATACGCAGTATTTT. The chain recombines TRBV21-1 with TRBJ2-3; the D call of TRBD2 is as the table states it, not checked on the DNA. TRBV21-1 is noted as a pseudogene. The CDR3 has 15 residues.

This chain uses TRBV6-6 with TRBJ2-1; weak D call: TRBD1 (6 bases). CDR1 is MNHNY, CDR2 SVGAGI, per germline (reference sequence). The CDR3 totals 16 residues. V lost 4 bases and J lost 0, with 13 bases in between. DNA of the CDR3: TGTGCCAGCAGTTTCCAGGGACACAGCTCCTACAATGAGCAGTTCTTC. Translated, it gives CASSFQGHSSYNEQFF.

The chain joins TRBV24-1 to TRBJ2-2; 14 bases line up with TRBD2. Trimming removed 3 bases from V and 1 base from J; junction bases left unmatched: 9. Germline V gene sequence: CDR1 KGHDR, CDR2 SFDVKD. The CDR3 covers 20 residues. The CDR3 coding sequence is TGTGCCACCAGTGATGCCACCGGGACTAGCGGGAGAAAGAACACCGGGGAGCTGTTTTTT. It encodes CATSDATGTSGRKNTGELFF.

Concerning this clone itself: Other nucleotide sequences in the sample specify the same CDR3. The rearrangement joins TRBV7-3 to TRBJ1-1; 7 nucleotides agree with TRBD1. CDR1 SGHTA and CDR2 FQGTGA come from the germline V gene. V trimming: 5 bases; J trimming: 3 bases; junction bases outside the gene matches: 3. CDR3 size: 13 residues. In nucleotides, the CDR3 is TGTGCCAGCAGCACGCAGGGGGACACTGAAGCTTTCTTT. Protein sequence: CASSTQGDTEAFF.

CDR3 sequence (DNA): TGTGCCAGCAGCTTACCAGGTAGCGGAGATTACGAGCAGTACTTC. Encoded protein: CASSLPGSGDYEQYF. This chain joins TRBV7-2 and TRBJ2-7; the D gene is possibly TRBD2 (6 bases). V lost 2 bases, J lost 4 bases, and 15 bases lay in between. There are 15 residues in the CDR3. CDR1 is SGHTA and CDR2 is FQGNSA in the germline V gene.

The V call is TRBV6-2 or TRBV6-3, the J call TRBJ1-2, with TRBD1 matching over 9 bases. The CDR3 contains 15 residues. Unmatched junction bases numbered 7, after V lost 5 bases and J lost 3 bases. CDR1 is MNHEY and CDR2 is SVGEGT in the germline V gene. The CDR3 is CASSRNRGLDYGYTF. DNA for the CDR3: TGTGCCAGCAGTCGAAACAGGGGGCTCGACTATGGCTACACCTTC.

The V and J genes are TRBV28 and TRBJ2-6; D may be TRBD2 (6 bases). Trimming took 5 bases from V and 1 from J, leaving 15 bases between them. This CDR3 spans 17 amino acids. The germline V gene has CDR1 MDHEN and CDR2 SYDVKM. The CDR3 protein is CASSVRDGTSGANVLTF. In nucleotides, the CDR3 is TGTGCCAGCAGTGTCCGGGACGGGACTTCTGGGGCCAACGTCCTGACTTTC.

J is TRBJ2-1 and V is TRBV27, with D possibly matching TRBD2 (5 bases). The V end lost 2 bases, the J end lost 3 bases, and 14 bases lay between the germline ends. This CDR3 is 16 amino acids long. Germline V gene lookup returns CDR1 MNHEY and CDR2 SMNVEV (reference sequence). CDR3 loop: CASSLDGILYYNEQFF. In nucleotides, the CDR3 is TGTGCCAGCAGTTTAGACGGGATCCTCTACTACAATGAGCAGTTCTTC.

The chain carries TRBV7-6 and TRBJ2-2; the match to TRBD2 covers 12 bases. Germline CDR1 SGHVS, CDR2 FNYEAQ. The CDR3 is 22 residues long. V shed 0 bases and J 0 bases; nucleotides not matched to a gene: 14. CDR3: CASSLAWGYNTSGRTNTGELFF. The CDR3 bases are TGTGCCAGCAGCTTAGCGTGGGGATATAACACTAGCGGGAGGACGAACACCGGGGAGCTGTTTTTT.

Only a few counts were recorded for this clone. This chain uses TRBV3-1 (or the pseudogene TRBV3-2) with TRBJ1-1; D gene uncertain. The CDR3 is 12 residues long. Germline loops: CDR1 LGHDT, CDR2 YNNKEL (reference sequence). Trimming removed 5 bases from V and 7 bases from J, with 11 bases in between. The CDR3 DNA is TGTGCCAGCAGCTGGAGGCGTCGTGAAGCTTTCTTT. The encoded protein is CASSWRRREAFF.

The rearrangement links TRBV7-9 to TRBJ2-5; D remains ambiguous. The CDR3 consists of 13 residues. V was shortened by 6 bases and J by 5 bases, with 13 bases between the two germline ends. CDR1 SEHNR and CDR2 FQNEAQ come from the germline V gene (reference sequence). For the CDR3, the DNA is TGTGCCAGCAGGCGGATAAGTAAGGAGACCCAGTACTTC. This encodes CASRRISKETQYF.

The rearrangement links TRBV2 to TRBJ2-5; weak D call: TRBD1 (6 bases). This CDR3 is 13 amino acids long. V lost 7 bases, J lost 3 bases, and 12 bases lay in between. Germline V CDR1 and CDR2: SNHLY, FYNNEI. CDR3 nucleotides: TGTGCCAGCATCCAGGGGATGGAAGAGACCCAGTACTTC. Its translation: CASIQGMEETQYF.